The 30 T cell receptor beta chains reported below all come from one sample, sequenced in a study of cytomegalovirus exposure and HLA in healthy donors. Researchers ran the PCR with 60 Vbeta and 13 Jbeta primers. Profiling relied on immunoSEQ multiplex PCR, and the TCRdb table lists in-frame clones only, not all of them. The data show under 200,000 clones, roughly four fifths seen once. The sequenced material came from PBMCs. The receptors originated from a woman under 30 in good health and CMV-seronegative.

The V call is TRBV27, the J call TRBJ2-5, with TRBD1 matching over 7 bases. Germline CDR1 MNHEY, CDR2 SMNVEV (reference sequence). Losses at the gene ends were 5 bases for V and 5 bases for J; bases not matched to a gene: 8. The CDR3 is 14 residues long. CDR3 protein: CASSRQGNRETQYF. In DNA form, the CDR3 reads TGTGCCAGCAGTCGACAGGGCAATAGGGAGACCCAGTACTTC.

CDR3 coding DNA: TGTGCCAGCATGAAAGAGACTAGCGGCTACAATGAGCAGTTCTTC. This encodes CASMKETSGYNEQFF. This chain uses TRBV2 with TRBJ2-1, with 9 bases fitting TRBD2. The germline V gene has CDR1 SNHLY and CDR2 FYNNEI. The CDR3 loop spans 15 amino acids. With 7 bases clipped from V and 3 bases from J, the junction kept 7 bases outside the gene matches.

J is TRBJ2-5 and V is TRBV2, with 8 bases fitting TRBD2. Trimming removed 6 bases from V and 4 bases from J; junction bases left unmatched: 10. Germline V gene lookup returns CDR1 SNHLY and CDR2 FYNNEI. This CDR3 spans 15 amino acids. The CDR3 loop reads CASRPRLREGETQYF. CDR3 bases: TGTGCCAGCAGACCGAGACTACGGGAGGGAGAGACCCAGTACTTC. Variable domain in full (rest from reference TRBV2 and TRBJ2-5): EPEVTQTPSHQVTQMGQEVILRCVPISNHLYFYWYRQILGQKVEFLVSFYNNEISEKSEIFDDQFSVERPDGSNFTLKIRSTKLEDSAMYFCASRPRLREGETQYFGPGTRLLVL.

The gene calls are TRBV27 and TRBJ1-3, with TRBD1 matching over 7 bases. Unmatched junction bases numbered 4, after V lost 2 bases and J lost 0 bases. The CDR3 runs to 16 residues. The germline V gene encodes CDR1 MNHEY and CDR2 SMNVEV (reference sequence). DNA for the CDR3: TGTGCCAGCAGTTTAAGACAGGGAGTCTCTGGAAACACCATATATTTT. Protein product: CASSLRQGVSGNTIYF.

The chain has TRBV7-2 and TRBJ1-2; no clear D. V lost 1 base and J 3 bases, leaving 12 bases between the germline ends. Germline loops: CDR1 SGHTA, CDR2 FQGNSA. CDR3 length: 15 amino acids. The CDR3 region has the DNA TGTGCCAGCAGCTTAGGCCTAACCGGGTACTATGGCTACACCTTC. Amino acid sequence: CASSLGLTGYYGYTF.

J is TRBJ2-3 and V is TRBV7-2, with 14 bases fitting TRBD2. The CDR3 spans 17 residues. The V and J ends lost 4 bases and 10 bases, in that order; junction bases with no gene match: 13. The germline CDR1 and CDR2 sequences are SGHTA and FQGNSA. The chain's CDR3 is CASSSTSGLAGGGPQYF. CDR3 DNA: TGTGCCAGCAGCTCCACCTCCGGACTAGCGGGAGGCGGTCCGCAGTATTTT.

The J gene is TRBJ2-3, the V gene TRBV10-1; 7 bases fit TRBD1. V shed 5 bases, J shed 0 bases, and the junction held 11 bases outside the gene matches. Germline assignment: CDR1 WNHNN and CDR2 SYGVQD (reference sequence). The CDR3 has 17 amino acids. CDR3 DNA sequence: TGCGCCAGCAGTAATAGGGGGCGTAAGGGAAGCACAGATACGCAGTATTTT. It is translated as CASSNRGRKGSTDTQYF.

The chain uses TRBV9 and TRBJ2-1, with TRBD1 matching 11 bases. There are 21 residues in the CDR3. The V gene's germline CDR1 is SGDLS and CDR2 YYNGEE. V shed 4 bases and J 3 bases; nucleotides not matched to a gene: 21. The CDR3 here is CASSPREGDRGNKRSYNEQFF. The CDR3 coding sequence is TGTGCCAGCAGCCCCCGAGAGGGGGACAGGGGGAACAAGCGGAGCTACAATGAGCAGTTCTTC.

The gene calls are TRBV11-2 and TRBJ2-3; TRBD1 matches at 7 bases. The ends lost 0 bases at V and 2 bases at J; junction bases unmatched: 5. Per germline, CDR1 SGHAT and CDR2 FQNNGV. The CDR3 runs to 16 residues. CDR3 loop: CASSLDQQGTTDTQYF. The CDR3 DNA follows: TGTGCCAGCAGCTTAGATCAACAGGGGACCACAGATACGCAGTATTTT.

This rearrangement joins TRBV2 to TRBJ2-1; 9 bases align to TRBD2. After removal of 4 bases from V and 9 bases from J, the junction contained 10 bases not matched to a gene. The CDR3 has 15 amino acids. The V gene's germline CDR1 is SNHLY and CDR2 FYNNEI. CDR3 DNA sequence: TGTGCCAGCAGTGCCGCGGGGGGGGGCTCAGGTGAGCAGTTCTTC. Its translation: CASSAAGGGSGEQFF.

The table lists this clone with a count of one. This chain connects TRBV19 to TRBJ2-2, with 7 positions matching TRBD2. The junction had 0 bases not matched to a gene; V was cut back by 2 bases and J by 0 bases. The CDR3 runs to 15 residues. Germline V gene lookup returns CDR1 LNHDA and CDR2 SQIVND (reference sequence). The chain's CDR3 is CASSIRGANTGELFF. The DNA of the CDR3 is TGTGCCAGTAGTATACGGGGGGCGAACACCGGGGAGCTGTTTTTT.

The chain employs TRBV4-3 and TRBJ2-5; 8 nucleotides line up with TRBD2. The end of the DNA is better explained by TRBJ2-7, so the J call may be wrong. Germline assignment: CDR1 LGHNA and CDR2 YSLEER. The CDR3 has 14 amino acids. CDR3 sequence: CASSQDPGGYEQYF. The DNA of the CDR3 is TGCGCCAGCAGCCAAGATCCGGGAGGGTACGAGCAGTACTTC.

V and J are TRBV10-2 and TRBJ1-4; TRBD1 is a possible D gene (6 bases). V gave up 2 bases and J gave up 4 bases, with 11 bases separating them. The germline CDR1 and CDR2 sequences are WSHSY and SAAADI. This CDR3 is built from 15 residues. The CDR3, as DNA: TGCGCCAGCAGTGAGGCGGGGGGCCGTAATGAAAAACTGTTTTTT. It encodes CASSEAGGRNEKLFF.

The chain has TRBV4-2 and TRBJ2-1; the match to TRBD2 covers 12 bases. The germline V gene has CDR1 LGHNA and CDR2 YNFKEQ. V gave up 5 bases and J gave up 0 bases; unmatched junction bases: 5. The CDR3 has 17 amino acids. As DNA, the CDR3 is TGTGCCAGCAGCGATCAGACTAGCGGGAGCTCCTACAATGAGCAGTTCTTC. Its translation: CASSDQTSGSSYNEQFF.

The CDR3 bases are TGTGCCAGCAGCTTATGGCTCGCAGGGAAAGGAACTGAAGCTTTCTTT. This gives the protein CASSLWLAGKGTEAFF. This chain links TRBV11-2 with TRBJ1-1; perhaps TRBD1 as D (5 bases). The germline V gene has CDR1 SGHAT and CDR2 FQNNGV. This CDR3 has 16 amino acids. V was clipped by 2 bases and J by 5 bases, with 18 bases between them.

V gene TRBV30 combines with J gene TRBJ1-4, with 7 bases identical to TRBD1. Germline assignment: CDR1 GTSNPN and CDR2 SVGIG (reference sequence). This CDR3 is built from 16 residues. V was pared by 0 bases and J by 0 bases, with 4 bases of the junction left unmatched. Written as DNA, the CDR3 is TGTGCCTGGAGTGTACCCGACAGGGCAACTAATGAAAAACTGTTTTTT. It is translated as CAWSVPDRATNEKLFF.

The J gene is TRBJ2-1, the V gene TRBV6-1; 8 nucleotides line up with TRBD2. This CDR3 contains 17 residues. CDR1 and CDR2 from the germline V gene are MNHNS and SASEGT. Trimming cost V 2 bases and J 5 bases; bases outside gene matches: 11. The DNA for the CDR3 is TGTGCCAGCAGTGAACCCCCGGGGGGGAACACTAACAATGAGCAGTTCTTC. Translating it yields CASSEPPGGNTNNEQFF.

The chain employs TRBV6-6 and TRBJ1-1; a possible D gene is TRBD1 (5 bases). Germline V gene sequence: CDR1 MNHNY, CDR2 SVGAGI (reference sequence). The CDR3 has 13 amino acids. Trimming shortened V by 6 bases and J by 2 bases, and 10 bases separated the two germline ends. CDR3 sequence (DNA): TGTGCCAGCAGGGGGGGGGTAAACACTGAAGCTTTCTTT. As protein: CASRGGVNTEAFF.

This clone has a single count. V gene TRBV28 combines with J gene TRBJ2-1; 9 bases align to TRBD2. The V gene end was trimmed by 8 bases and the J gene end by 5 bases; junction bases not matched to a gene: 13. Germline values: CDR1 MDHEN, CDR2 SYDVKM. The CDR3 runs to 16 residues. CDR3 sequence: CASLPSGASGDNEQFF. The DNA of the CDR3 is TGTGCCAGCCTCCCCTCCGGGGCTAGCGGGGACAATGAGCAGTTCTTC.

V gene TRBV7-9 combines with J gene TRBJ2-7; 12 bases match TRBD2. V shed 8 bases, J shed 4 bases, and the junction held 12 bases outside the gene matches. The CDR3 is 16 residues long. Germline CDR1 is SEHNR and CDR2 is FQNEAQ (reference sequence). The CDR3 bases are TGTGCCAGCGTTGATCCCACACTAGCGGGGGGATACGAGCAGTACTTC. It translates to CASVDPTLAGGYEQYF.

V is TRBV27 and J is TRBJ2-1, with TRBD2 identical over 8 bases. The germline V gene encodes CDR1 MNHEY and CDR2 SMNVEV (reference sequence). The V gene end was trimmed by 8 bases and the J gene end by 3 bases; junction bases not matched to a gene: 6. This CDR3 comprises 14 residues. Here the CDR3 DNA reads TGTGCCAGCTCGCGACTAGCGAGCTACAATGAGCAGTTCTTC. This translates into CASSRLASYNEQFF.

The chain links TRBV2 to TRBJ1-2; the match to TRBD1 covers 7 bases. The CDR3 runs to 13 residues. V lost 3 bases to trimming and J lost 4 bases; unmatched junction nucleotides: 2. Germline V gene sequence: CDR1 SNHLY, CDR2 FYNNEI. CDR3 nucleotides: TGTGCCAGCAGTGATCGACAGGGCTATGGCTACACCTTC. It translates to CASSDRQGYGYTF.

The gene calls are TRBV10-3 and TRBJ1-2, with 8 bases identical to TRBD1. The CDR3 sequence is 14 residues long. From germline, CDR1 is ENHRY and CDR2 SYGVKD. V gave up 2 bases and J gave up 8 bases; unmatched junction bases: 7. CDR3 nucleotide sequence: TGTGCCATCAGTGAGACCCTCAGGGGGCAAGGCTACACCTTC. This gives the protein CAISETLRGQGYTF.

This clone was found once. The J gene is TRBJ2-5, the V gene TRBV9; TRBD1 agrees at 12 bases. Matching the DNA end better, TRBJ2-7 makes the J call doubtful. Germline V gene data show CDR1 as SGDLS and CDR2 as YYNGEE. There are 14 residues in the CDR3. Here the CDR3 reads CASSEGTGGDEQYF. CDR3 DNA sequence: TGTGCCAGCAGCGAGGGGACAGGGGGCGACGAGCAGTACTTC.

The chain uses TRBV15 and TRBJ2-4; TRBD2 matches 7 bases. CDR1 LNHNV and CDR2 YYDKDF come from the germline V gene (reference sequence). The CDR3 has 16 residues. After removal of 1 base from V and 6 bases from J, the junction contained 9 bases not matched to a gene. Written as DNA, the CDR3 is TGTGCCACCAGCAGAGGGCTAGCGGCACAAGCAAACATTCAGTACTTC. Translating gives CATSRGLAAQANIQYF.

V gene TRBV6-5 combines with J gene TRBJ1-5; TRBD1 might be the D (5 bases). This CDR3 region has 14 residues. Trimming took off 10 bases at V and 7 bases at J, with 20 bases between the two ends. Germline values: CDR1 MNHEY, CDR2 SVGAGI. This CDR3 reads CATSSYQGSQPQHF. CDR3 in DNA: TGTGCCACATCAAGTTATCAGGGTAGCCAGCCCCAGCATTTT.

The chain's CDR3 is CASSRGGERELEQYF. The CDR3 nucleotides are TGTGCCAGCAGCAGAGGAGGGGAGCGGGAGTTGGAGCAGTACTTC. The J gene is TRBJ2-7, the V gene TRBV7-9, with 8 bases that match TRBD2. Germline V gene lookup returns CDR1 SEHNR and CDR2 FQNEAQ (reference sequence). The CDR3 extends over 15 amino acids. Trimming removed 5 bases from V and 7 bases from J; junction bases left unmatched: 13.

The CDR3, as DNA: TGTGCCAGCAGCTTAGAGGCGGGAGGTGTCGCAGATACGCAGTATTTT. Translated: CASSLEAGGVADTQYF. V and J are TRBV13 and TRBJ2-3, with 8 bases that match TRBD2. From germline, CDR1 is PRHDT and CDR2 FYEKMQ (reference sequence). With 1 base clipped from V and 4 bases from J, the junction kept 7 bases outside the gene matches. The CDR3 sequence is 16 residues long.

This chain uses TRBV5-6 with TRBJ2-1; 9 nucleotides line up with TRBD2. Germline-derived CDR1 and CDR2 are SGHDT and YYEEEE. The CDR3 extends over 16 amino acids. V lost 1 base and J lost 4; bases outside the gene matches: 6. CDR3 DNA: TGTGCCAGCAGCTTGCGGCTAGCGGGAAGATACAATGAGCAGTTCTTC. The encoded protein is CASSLRLAGRYNEQFF.

This clone has ten or more counts. The chain combines TRBV10-2 with TRBJ2-6; tentative D call: TRBD1 (6 bases). The CDR3 covers 16 residues. Germline V gene data show CDR1 as WSHSY and CDR2 as SAAADI. Trimming cost V 3 bases and J 4 bases, with 13 bases left between them. CDR3 in amino acids: CASSEYRAAGANVLTF. The CDR3 DNA reads TGCGCCAGCAGTGAATACAGGGCCGCCGGGGCCAACGTCCTGACTTTC.